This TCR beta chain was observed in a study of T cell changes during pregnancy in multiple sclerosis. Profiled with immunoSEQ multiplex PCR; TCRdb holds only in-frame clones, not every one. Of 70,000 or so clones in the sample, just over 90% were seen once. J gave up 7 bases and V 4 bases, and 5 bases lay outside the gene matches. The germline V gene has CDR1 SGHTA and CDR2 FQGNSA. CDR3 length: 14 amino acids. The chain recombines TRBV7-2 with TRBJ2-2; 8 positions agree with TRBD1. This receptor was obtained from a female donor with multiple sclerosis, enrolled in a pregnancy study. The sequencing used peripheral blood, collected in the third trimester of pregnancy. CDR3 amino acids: CASSSAGGNGELFF. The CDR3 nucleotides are TGTGCCAGCAGCTCGGCAGGGGGCAACGGGGAGCTGTTTTTT. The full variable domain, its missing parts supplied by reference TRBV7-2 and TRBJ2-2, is GAGVSQSPSNKVTEKGKDVELRCDPISGHTALYWYRQSLGQGLEFLIYFQGNSAPDKSGLPSDRFSAERTGGSVSTLTIQRTQQEDSAVYLCASSSAGGNGELFFGEGSRLTVL.